These T cell receptor beta chains were read from a single sample in a study of PD-1 blockade in classical Hodgkin lymphoma. Produced via immunoSEQ multiplex PCR; TCRdb's table is partial and in-frame only. The table records 20,000 to 30,000 clones, around 84% of them present only once. Specimen: peripheral blood mononuclear cells (PBMCs), collected before the fourth cycle of nivolumab. The receptors were sampled from a human donor with classical Hodgkin lymphoma. Each CDR3 is given with its conserved first and last residue. D genes are given only for firm matches. Size is stated for part of the rows, as once, few or many counts, or as a class when the clone is expanded.

clone size	V gene	J gene	D gene	CDR3 DNA	CDR3 protein
few	TRBV2	TRBJ2-1	TRBD1	TGTGCCAGCAGCGTCGACAGGGGGTCCTACAATGAGCAGTTCTTC	CASSVDRGSYNEQFF
.	TRBV29-1	TRBJ1-1	.	TGCAGCGTTGAAAGATCTGAAGCTTTCTTT	CSVERSEAFF
.	TRBV7-8	TRBJ2-2	.	TGTGCCAGCAGCTTAAGACAGTCGAACACCGGGGAGCTGTTTTTT	CASSLRQSNTGELFF
.	TRBV6-1	TRBJ1-1	.	TGTGCCAGCGAACGAAGGACATTGCACACTGAAGCTTTCTTT	CASERRTLHTEAFF
.	TRBV6-5	TRBJ2-7	.	TGTGCCAGCAGGCCTTTGGGGGGCGTTTACGAGCAGTACTTC	CASRPLGGVYEQYF
.	TRBV5-1	TRBJ1-1	.	TGCGCCAGCAGATCTCGGGGCCAGGCGAATTTAGGCACTGAAGCTTTCTTT	CASRSRGQANLGTEAFF
.	TRBV30	TRBJ2-1	.	TGTGCCTGGGCGGGCAGCTCCTACAATGAGCAGTTCTTC	CAWAGSSYNEQFF
.	TRBV5-1	TRBJ1-1	TRBD1	TGCGCCAGCAGCTCTGACAGGGATACTGAAGCTTTCTTT	CASSSDRDTEAFF
.	TRBV27	TRBJ2-1	TRBD2	TGTGCCAGCCTGGCTAGCGGTAACAATGAGCAGTTCTTC	CASLASGNNEQFF
.	TRBV9	TRBJ2-7	.	TGTGCCAGCAGCCTGACAACGAGAGCTTGGGAGGAGCAGTACTTC	CASSLTTRAWEEQYF
.	TRBV29-1	TRBJ1-2	.	TGCAGCGTTGACCGCGGGGAATACTATGGCTACACCTTC	CSVDRGEYYGYTF
.	TRBV19	TRBJ2-2	TRBD1	TGTGCCAGTATCTTAGGACAGGGTATGACCGGGGAGCTGTTTTTT	CASILGQGMTGELFF
.	TRBV2	TRBJ1-1	TRBD1	TGTGCCAGCAGTGTCAGTTTACAGGGGGGGAGCACTGAAGCTTTCTTT	CASSVSLQGGSTEAFF
.	TRBV4-1	TRBJ2-3	.	TGCGCCAGCAGCCAGCACGGGACAACCCCTACAGATACGCAGTATTTT	CASSQHGTTPTDTQYF
.	TRBV6-5	TRBJ1-2	.	TGTGCCACCTATAACCGTAACTATGGCTACACCTTC	CATYNRNYGYTF
.	TRBV7-6	TRBJ2-1	.	TGTGCCAGCAGCTTAGTAGGGACAAGGGTGAATGAGCAGTTCTTC	CASSLVGTRVNEQFF
.	TRBV7-6	TRBJ2-1	TRBD2	TGTGCCAGCAGCCCGACTAGCGGGAGGGGTGAGCAGTTCTTC	CASSPTSGRGEQFF
.	TRBV4-3	TRBJ2-6	TRBD2	TGCGCCAGCAGCCAAGATTTTGGCGGGAGCTCTGGGGCCAACGTCCTGACTTTC	CASSQDFGGSSGANVLTF
.	TRBV7-2	TRBJ1-3	.	TGTGCCAGCAGCTTCAAGGGGGGCTTAGCTGGAAACACCATATATTTT	CASSFKGGLAGNTIYF
.	TRBV27	TRBJ2-7	.	TGTGCCAGCAGTTTAATGGGGTTTTCCTACGAGCAGTACTTC	CASSLMGFSYEQYF
.	TRBV5-1	TRBJ1-6	.	TGCGCCAGCAGCTCGACTGGGAGTAATTCACCCCTCCACTTT	CASSSTGSNSPLHF
.	TRBV9	TRBJ2-2	.	TGTGCCAGCAGCGTACCCCCCTCGGGAGTTAGCGGGGAGCTGTTTTTT	CASSVPPSGVSGELFF
.	TRBV27	TRBJ2-2	.	TGTGCCAGCAGTTTAAGAGGCGGGGAGCTGTTTTTT	CASSLRGGELFF
.	TRBV11-3	TRBJ2-7	.	TGTGCCAGCAGCGCCCGACTGAGTCCCTACGAGCAGTACTTC	CASSARLSPYEQYF
.	TRBV5-1	TRBJ1-1	.	TGCGCCAGCCAAACAGGCAGCCAGTTTATGAACACTGAAGCTTTCTTT	CASQTGSQFMNTEAFF
.	TRBV11-2	TRBJ2-1	.	TGTGCCAGCAGCTTTTCGACAGATCCCTACAATGAGCAGTTCTTC	CASSFSTDPYNEQFF
.	TRBV18	TRBJ2-7	TRBD1	TGTGCCAGCTCACTCTCTAGTGGGGACAGGGGGTCCTACGAGCAGTACTTC	CASSLSSGDRGSYEQYF
few	TRBV7-6	TRBJ2-7	.	TGTGCCAGCTGGTCCTTGTACTTC	CASWSLYF
.	TRBV7-2	TRBJ1-1	.	TGTGCCACCCCTGGGGCCGCGGGCACTGAAGCTTTCTTT	CATPGAAGTEAFF
.	TRBV2	TRBJ2-7	.	TGTGCCAGAGGGGACTTTCCATACGAGCAGTACTTC	CARGDFPYEQYF
.	TRBV10-3	TRBJ1-2	.	TGTGCCATCAGTGACCCCCACCAGGGCAACGATGGCTACACCTTC	CAISDPHQGNDGYTF
.	TRBV12-5	TRBJ2-7	.	TGTGCTAGTGGAAGGGGAACCTACGAGCAGTACTTC	CASGRGTYEQYF
.	TRBV6-5	TRBJ2-7	TRBD1	TGTGCCAGCAGCTTACATGACAGGGCCCACGAGCAGTACTTC	CASSLHDRAHEQYF
.	TRBV5-6	TRBJ2-7	.	TGTGCCAGCAGCTTGGCCCTACAGGGACCCCTACCCCACTACGAGCAGTACTTC	CASSLALQGPLPHYEQYF